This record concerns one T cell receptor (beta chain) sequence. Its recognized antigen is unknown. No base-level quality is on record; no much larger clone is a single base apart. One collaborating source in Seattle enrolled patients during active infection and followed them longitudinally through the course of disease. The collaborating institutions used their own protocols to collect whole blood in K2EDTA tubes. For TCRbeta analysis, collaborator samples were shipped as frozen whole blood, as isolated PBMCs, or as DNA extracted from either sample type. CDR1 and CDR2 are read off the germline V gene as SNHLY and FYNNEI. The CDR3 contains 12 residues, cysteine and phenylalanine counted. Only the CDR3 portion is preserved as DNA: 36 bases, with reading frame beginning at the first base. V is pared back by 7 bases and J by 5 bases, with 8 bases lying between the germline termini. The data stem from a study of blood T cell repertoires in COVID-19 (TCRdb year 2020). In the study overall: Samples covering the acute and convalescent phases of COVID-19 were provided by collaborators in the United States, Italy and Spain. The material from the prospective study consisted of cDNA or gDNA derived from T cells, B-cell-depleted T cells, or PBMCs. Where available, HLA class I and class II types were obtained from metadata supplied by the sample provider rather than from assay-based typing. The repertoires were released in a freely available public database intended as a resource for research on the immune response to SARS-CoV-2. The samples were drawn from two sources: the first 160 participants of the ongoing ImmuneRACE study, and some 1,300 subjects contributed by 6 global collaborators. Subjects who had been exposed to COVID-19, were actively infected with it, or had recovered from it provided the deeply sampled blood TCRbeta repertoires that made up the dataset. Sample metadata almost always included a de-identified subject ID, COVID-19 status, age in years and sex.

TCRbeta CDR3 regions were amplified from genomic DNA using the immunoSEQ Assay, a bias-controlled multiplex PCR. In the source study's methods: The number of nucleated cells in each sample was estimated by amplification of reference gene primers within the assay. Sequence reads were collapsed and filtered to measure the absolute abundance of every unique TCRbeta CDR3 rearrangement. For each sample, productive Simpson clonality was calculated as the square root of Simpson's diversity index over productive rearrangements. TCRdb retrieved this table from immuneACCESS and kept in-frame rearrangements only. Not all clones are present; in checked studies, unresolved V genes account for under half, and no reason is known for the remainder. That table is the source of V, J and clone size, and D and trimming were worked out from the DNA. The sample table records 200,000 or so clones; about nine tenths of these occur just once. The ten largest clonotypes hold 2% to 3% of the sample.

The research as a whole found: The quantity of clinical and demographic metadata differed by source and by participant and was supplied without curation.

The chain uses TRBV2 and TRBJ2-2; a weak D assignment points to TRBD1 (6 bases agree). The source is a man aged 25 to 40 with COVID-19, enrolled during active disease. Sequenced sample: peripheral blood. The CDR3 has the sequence CASKGVTGELFF. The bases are TGTGCCAGCAAGGGGGTGACCGGGGAGCTGTTTTTT.